Included here is one T cell receptor beta chain sequence, with context. Its antigen is still unknown. Data came from immunoSEQ multiplex PCR; TCRdb stores just in-frame clones and leaves some out. The sample has 850,000 to 1,200,000 clones, under 80% seen once. The data were obtained in a study of shared clonotypes between healthy human individuals. Regarding the study as a whole: Incompleteness in sorted-subset sequencing, despite large depth, was shown by rarefaction. Non-shared clonotypes had lower generation probabilities than those shared by all four donors.

V trimming: 1 base; J trimming: 0 bases; junction bases outside the gene matches: 15. From germline, CDR1 is MGHRA and CDR2 YSYEKL. The CDR3 has 21 residues. The sequenced sample consisted of memory CD4+ T cells sorted from blood. This sample's subset: CD45RA-negative fraction. The sequence derives from a man younger than 35 in good health. The rearrangement uses TRBV4-1 and TRBJ2-6, with 7 positions matching TRBD1. CDR3 in DNA: TGCGCCAGCAGCCAAGCCCGAGGGGGCGGTCTCTGGGGCTCTGGGGCCAACGTCCTGACTTTC. Translating it yields CASSQARGGGLWGSGANVLTF.